The TCR beta chain described here comes from a study of T-cell memory formation after mild COVID-19. General study points: CD4+ contracting clones were found mainly in CM and EM, and CD8+ ones in EMRA.

The germline V gene has CDR1 KGHDR and CDR2 SFDVKD. The CDR3 totals 16 residues. V lost 5 bases and J 1 base, leaving 11 bases between the germline ends. MiXCR was run by TCRdb on the 5' RACE reads, yielding one entry per CDR3 protein. The sample lists over 35,000 distinct CDR3 sequences, 9.5% occurring once. In this sample, this clonotype turned up many times. Its specificity is not known. This chain uses TRBV24-1 with TRBJ2-6; perhaps TRBD1 as D (6 bases). The sample comprised PBMCs or a T cell subset sorted from them (not recorded which). The receptor's source is an adult woman who had mild COVID-19 (a few samples of this study predate the infection). Cell type and time point are not known. Here the CDR3 DNA reads TGTGCCACCAGTGCCAGACAGGTATCTGGGGCCAACGTCCTGACTTTC. Its translation is CATSARQVSGANVLTF.